One sample yielded the 4 T cell receptor beta chains listed below, sequenced in a study of T-cell reconstitution after alpha-beta-depleted transplantation in children. Preparation of the TCRbeta library was carried out with unique molecular identifiers. TCRdb analysed the PCR reads with MiXCR anew, one entry per CDR3 protein. This sample has under 350,000 distinct CDR3 sequences; 9.9% occur once, and the top ten carry around 10%. This specimen consisted of PBMCs from the stem cell graft donor, obtained from the stem cell graft. All receptors come from a human donor who donated a stem cell graft to a child with SCID.

The V gene is TRBV6-4, the J gene TRBJ2-3; a possible D gene is TRBD2 (6 bases). The germline V and J ends were trimmed by 2 bases and 6 bases, with 6 bases remaining between them. The length of the CDR3 is 12 residues. Germline CDR1 and CDR2: MRHNA and SNTAGT. CDR3 amino acids: CASSDGGDTQYF. In DNA, the CDR3 is TGTGCCAGCAGTGACGGGGGGGATACGCAGTATTTT.

This clonotype has just a few counts. This chain joins TRBV5-1 and TRBJ1-2; no firm D call. This CDR3 has 17 amino acids. CDR1 and CDR2 (germline): SGHRS, YFSETQ. The V end lost 4 bases, the J end lost 0 bases, and 19 bases lay between the germline ends. In DNA, the CDR3 is TGCGCCAGCAGCCCCGTCGGGCCGAGTCGTGCTAACTATGGCTACACCTTC. Amino acid sequence: CASSPVGPSRANYGYTF.

This rearrangement joins TRBV25-1 to TRBJ2-7; D gene unclear. CDR1 and CDR2 (germline): MGHDK, SYGVNS. The CDR3 extends over 14 amino acids. Deletions cut 3 bases from V and 5 bases from J, with 14 bases between. The CDR3 sequence is CASSDWLRADEQYF. In DNA form, the CDR3 reads TGTGCCAGCAGTGATTGGCTAAGGGCTGACGAGCAGTACTTC.

The genes are TRBV7-8 and TRBJ2-1, with 9 positions matching TRBD2. The J segment lost 15 bases and the V segment lost 5 bases, leaving 11 bases of the junction unmatched. Germline lookup yields CDR1 SGHVS and CDR2 FQNEAQ. The CDR3 contains 13 residues. CDR3 loop: CASSPHSGGGGFF. CDR3 nucleotide sequence: TGTGCCAGCAGCCCCCATAGCGGGGGCGGTGGGTTCTTC.